This passage covers 30 T cell receptor beta chains from one sample sequenced in a study of CD8+CD57+ T cells in acquired aplastic anemia. Genomic DNA constituted the template upon which TCR beta VDJ and CDR3 profiling was performed. TCRdb reprocessed the reads via MiXCR and lists one record per CDR3 protein. Altogether about 160,000 distinct CDR3 sequences are present, 48% being singletons, with the ten largest covering about 30%. Selection for sequencing was limited to patients who had shown CD8+CD57+ cell expansion by flow cytometry. Material for sequencing was sorted CD4+, CD8+, or CD8+CD57+ T cells (not recorded which) from PBMCs. The receptors here all came from a human donor with aplastic anemia.

V gene TRBV24-1 combines with J gene TRBJ1-4; 7 positions match TRBD1. Germline-derived CDR1 and CDR2 are KGHDR and SFDVKD. Trimming at V came to 10 bases and at J to 0 bases, leaving 7 bases not matched to a gene. The CDR3 contains 15 residues. The CDR3 DNA reads as TGTGCCACATCGGGACAGAGCTCAACTAATGAAAAACTGTTTTTT. This sequence encodes CATSGQSSTNEKLFF.

The rearrangement joins TRBV2 to TRBJ2-7; D not certain. Germline CDR1 is SNHLY and CDR2 is FYNNEI. Trimming took off 2 bases at V and 4 bases at J, with 6 bases between the two ends. The CDR3 covers 12 residues. The CDR3 DNA reads as TGTGCCAGCAGTGAAAGAGGATACGAGCAGTACTTC. Protein sequence: CASSERGYEQYF. Drawing the rest from reference TRBV2 and TRBJ2-7, the complete variable domain is EPEVTQTPSHQVTQMGQEVILRCVPISNHLYFYWYRQILGQKVEFLVSFYNNEISEKSEIFDDQFSVERPDGSNFTLKIRSTKLEDSAMYFCASSERGYEQYFGPGTRLTVT.

The V gene is TRBV5-1, the J gene TRBJ2-3; 10 bases line up with TRBD1. CDR1 is SGHRS and CDR2 is YFSETQ in the germline V gene. CDR3 length: 15 amino acids. The ends lost 4 bases at V and 6 bases at J; junction bases unmatched: 8. The CDR3 DNA is TGCGCCAGCAGCCCGACAGGGGGCAGCTTGGATACGCAGTATTTT. As protein: CASSPTGGSLDTQYF.

This clonotype was counted only a few times. The V gene is TRBV20-1, the J gene TRBJ1-1; D ambiguous. Germline lookup yields CDR1 DFQATT and CDR2 SNEGSKA (reference sequence). Trimming removed 3 bases at V and 10 bases at J, with 12 bases between. This CDR3 has 11 amino acids. The CDR3 loop reads CSASLVDRAFF. The CDR3 DNA follows: TGCAGTGCTAGCCTCGTGGACCGAGCTTTCTTT.

This chain uses TRBV30 with TRBJ2-7; 8 bases match TRBD2. The CDR3 has 12 amino acids. Germline assignment: CDR1 GTSNPN and CDR2 SVGIG (reference sequence). J lost 4 bases, V lost 5 bases, and 4 bases had no gene match. CDR3 coding DNA: TGTGCCTGGTCGGGACTAGGTTACGAGCAGTACTTC. This encodes CAWSGLGYEQYF.

Ten or more counts support this clonotype. The genes are TRBV29-1 and TRBJ2-4; no firm D call. Germline V gene sequence: CDR1 SQVTM, CDR2 ANQGSEA. This CDR3 is 11 amino acids long. V lost 4 bases and J lost 5, with 6 bases in between. CDR3 amino acids: CSVVSENIQYF. As DNA, the CDR3 is TGCAGCGTTGTATCGGAAAACATTCAGTACTTC.

In this sample, this clonotype turned up many times. The J gene is TRBJ2-1, the V gene TRBV4-1; D unresolved. The germline CDR1 and CDR2 sequences are MGHRA and YSYEKL. The CDR3 covers 13 residues. V was pared by 1 base and J by 4 bases, with 5 bases between. The CDR3 here is CASSQAQYNEQFF. DNA for the CDR3: TGCGCCAGCAGCCAAGCCCAATACAATGAGCAGTTCTTC.

The chain couples TRBV2 to TRBJ1-5; D ambiguous. This CDR3 is 14 amino acids long. Germline CDR1 reads SNHLY; CDR2 reads FYNNEI. The V end was cut by 3 bases, the J end by 1 base, with 7 bases between. The CDR3 nucleotides read TGTGCCAGCAGTGATGTCGGAAGCAATCAGCCCCAGCATTTT. Translating it yields CASSDVGSNQPQHF.

The V and J genes are TRBV9 and TRBJ1-1; D gene uncertain. V gave up 0 bases and J gave up 0 bases, with 3 bases separating them. This CDR3 comprises 13 residues. Germline V gene data show CDR1 as SGDLS and CDR2 as YYNGEE. The CDR3 bases are TGTGCCAGCAGCGTAGCCGTGAACACTGAAGCTTTCTTT. Amino acid sequence: CASSVAVNTEAFF.

The table lists this clonotype with many counts. The V gene is TRBV7-6, the J gene TRBJ1-1; D perhaps matches TRBD1 (5 bases). The germline gives CDR1 SGHVS, CDR2 FNYEAQ. CDR3 length equals 12 residues. Trimming removed 5 bases at V and 6 bases at J, with 10 bases between. The CDR3 loop reads CASSRDLPEAFF. The CDR3 coding sequence is TGTGCCAGCAGCAGGGACTTGCCTGAAGCTTTCTTT.

The sample holds a few counts of this clonotype. V and J are TRBV15 and TRBJ1-1, with D unresolved. The CDR3 extends over 13 amino acids. Germline V gene data show CDR1 as LNHNV and CDR2 as YYDKDF (reference sequence). Trimming took off 1 base at V and 6 bases at J, with 9 bases between the two ends. The CDR3 loop is CATSRVGEAEAFF. The CDR3 region has the DNA TGTGCCACCAGCAGAGTGGGTGAGGCTGAAGCTTTCTTT.

There are many counts of this clonotype. The chain has TRBV10-1 and TRBJ2-3, with D hard to call. The V and J ends lost 2 bases and 1 base respectively, with 4 bases between them. Germline-derived CDR1 and CDR2 are WNHNN and SYGVQD (reference sequence). CDR3 length equals 13 residues. The CDR3 DNA follows: TGCGCCAGCAGTGAGACTCGCACAGATACGCAGTATTTT. Protein product: CASSETRTDTQYF.

The chain combines TRBV6-5 with TRBJ1-1, with D possibly matching TRBD1 (5 bases). This CDR3 has 16 amino acids. Germline V gives CDR1 MNHEY, CDR2 SVGAGI. The germline V and J ends were trimmed by 3 bases and 4 bases, with 18 bases remaining between them. CDR3 in amino acids: CASSYLRGGLTTEAFF. The DNA for the CDR3 is TGTGCCAGCAGTTATTTGCGGGGGGGGTTGACCACTGAAGCTTTCTTT.

This clonotype has ten or more counts. The chain joins TRBV10-2 to TRBJ2-7; D is possibly TRBD1 (5 bases). Germline CDR1 and CDR2: WSHSY and SAAADI. The CDR3 is made up of 14 amino acids. V lost 3 bases and J lost 4, with 13 bases in between. CDR3 DNA sequence: TGCGCCAGCAGTGACCAAGGGGAAGGGTACGAGCAGTACTTC. Its protein is CASSDQGEGYEQYF.

This clonotype was found many times. This chain joins TRBV7-9 and TRBJ2-2; TRBD2 is a possible D gene (5 bases). The germline gives CDR1 SEHNR, CDR2 FQNEAQ (reference sequence). V was trimmed by 1 base and J by 0 bases, leaving 9 bases between them. The CDR3 is 16 amino acids. The DNA of the CDR3 is TGTGCCAGCAGCTTAGGAGTAGCGTCGAACACCGGGGAGCTGTTTTTT. Its protein product is CASSLGVASNTGELFF. Combining the CDR3 with reference TRBV7-9 and TRBJ2-2 gives the whole variable domain DTGVSQNPRHKITKRGQNVTFRCDPISEHNRLYWYRQTLGQGPEFLTYFQNEAQLEKSRLLSDRFSAERPKGSFSTLEIQRTEQGDSAMYLCASSLGVASNTGELFFGEGSRLTVL.

The rearrangement links TRBV10-3 to TRBJ1-2; possible D gene TRBD1, 6 bases. With 5 bases removed from V and 0 bases from J, the gap between germline ends came to 10 bases. CDR1 is ENHRY, CDR2 SYGVKD, per germline. The CDR3 sequence is 14 residues long. The CDR3 is CAISLGTSNYGYTF. In DNA form, the CDR3 reads TGTGCCATCAGTCTCGGGACATCTAACTATGGCTACACCTTC.

The chain joins TRBV10-3 to TRBJ2-1, with 8 bases identical to TRBD1. Germline trimming cut 7 bases from V and 10 bases from J; bases unmatched to any gene: 9. Germline values: CDR1 ENHRY, CDR2 SYGVKD. The CDR3 is made up of 13 amino acids. Here the CDR3 reads CAINQGANTEQFF. CDR3 coding DNA: TGTGCCATCAATCAGGGGGCGAACACCGAGCAGTTCTTC.

V is TRBV20-1 and J is TRBJ2-6; D is possibly TRBD2 (5 bases). V shed 1 base and J shed 0 bases, with 7 bases lying between them. The V gene's germline CDR1 is DFQATT and CDR2 SNEGSKA (reference sequence). The CDR3 is 15 amino acids. DNA for the CDR3: TGCAGTGCTAGAGTAGGGAGCTCTGGGGCCAACGTCCTGACTTTC. This codes for CSARVGSSGANVLTF.

The genes are TRBV28 and TRBJ1-2, with 7 nucleotides matching TRBD1. Trimming removed 7 bases from V and 5 bases from J; junction bases left unmatched: 19. The CDR3 loop spans 17 amino acids. Germline V gene sequence: CDR1 MDHEN, CDR2 SYDVKM. CDR3 amino acids: CASNTGTDIMRRYGYTF. CDR3 sequence (DNA): TGTGCCAGCAATACCGGGACAGATATCATGAGGAGATATGGCTACACCTTC.

This clonotype occurred once. This chain joins TRBV11-2 and TRBJ2-3, with a possible D match to TRBD2 (5 bases). The CDR3 extends over 15 amino acids. V was clipped by 2 bases and J by 3 bases, with 12 bases between them. The germline CDR1 and CDR2 sequences are SGHAT and FQNNGV. Here the CDR3 reads CASSLHTGKTDTQYF. The CDR3 nucleotides are TGTGCCAGCAGCTTACATACGGGAAAGACAGATACGCAGTATTTT.

J is TRBJ1-1 and V is TRBV2; D is unresolved. This CDR3 spans 14 amino acids. The ends were cut back, 6 bases at V and 1 base at J, with 12 bases in the middle. From germline, CDR1 is SNHLY and CDR2 FYNNEI. The CDR3, as DNA: TGTGCCAGCAGGGAAAAGCATGGGAACACTGAAGCTTTCTTT. This codes for CASREKHGNTEAFF.

The chain recombines TRBV30 with TRBJ2-7; 10 bases are shared with TRBD1. The germline CDR1 and CDR2 sequences are GTSNPN and SVGIG (reference sequence). V shed 0 bases and J 3 bases; nucleotides not matched to a gene: 5. There are 15 residues in the CDR3. CDR3 loop: CAWSVLWDRGYEQYF. CDR3 coding DNA: TGTGCCTGGAGTGTACTTTGGGACAGGGGCTACGAGCAGTACTTC.

J is TRBJ2-7 and V is TRBV2; D possibly matches TRBD1 or TRBD2 (6 bases each). Germline values: CDR1 SNHLY, CDR2 FYNNEI. This CDR3 spans 14 amino acids. V was clipped by 6 bases and J by 7 bases, with 19 bases between them. DNA for the CDR3: TGTGCCAGCAGCTTTGGCAGGGGAGGTGGAGAGCAGTACTTC. Protein product: CASSFGRGGGEQYF.

In its sample, this clonotype was seen many times. An end of the junction does not agree with germline; a read error may underlie this. J is TRBJ2-2 and V is TRBV9, with D uncertain. CDR1 is SGDLS, CDR2 YYNGEE, per germline. The CDR3 is made up of 12 amino acids. This CDR3 reads CASSLAAGELFF. The DNA for the CDR3 is TGCGCCAGCAGCTTGGCGGCCGGGGAGCTGTTTTTT.

The chain recombines TRBV12-3 or TRBV12-4 with TRBJ1-5; no definite D call. This CDR3 is 20 amino acids long. Trimming removed 1 base from V and 0 bases from J, with 22 bases in between. The CDR3 loop is CASSLEQLGMLDNSNQPQHF. CDR3 bases: TGTGCCAGCAGTTTAGAGCAGTTAGGAATGTTAGATAATAGCAATCAGCCCCAGCATTTT.

Turning to this clonotype: Sequence at one end of the junction differs from germline and may be a read error. The chain employs TRBV10-3 and TRBJ2-2; D gene ambiguous. The CDR3 loop spans 14 amino acids. CDR1 and CDR2 (germline): ENHRY, SYGVKD. The CDR3 DNA reads as TGTGCCAGCAGTTACGTGTCGGCTACCGGGGAGCTGTTTTTT. It encodes CASSYVSATGELFF.

The rearrangement uses TRBV20-1 and TRBJ2-5, with D unclear. V lost 1 base and J lost 5, with 8 bases in between. This CDR3 region has 12 residues. Germline values: CDR1 DFQATT, CDR2 SNEGSKA (reference sequence). CDR3 region: CSARVGQETQYF. The CDR3 DNA sequence: TGCAGTGCTAGAGTTGGGCAGGAGACCCAGTACTTC.

About this clonotype itself: This clone may be a read error of a much larger clone one base away. The rearrangement uses TRBV6-5 and TRBJ1-2; D not resolved. This CDR3 region has 13 residues. Germline CDR1 and CDR2: MNHEY and SVGAGI. V lost 4 bases and J 4 bases, leaving 10 bases between the germline ends. The CDR3: CASSSSEVYGYTF. The DNA of the CDR3 is TGTGCCAGCAGTTCGAGCGAGGTCTATGGCTACACCTTC.

This clonotype was counted only a few times. An end of the junction differs from the germline gene, which may be a read error. The V call is TRBV10-3, the J call TRBJ1-1; D is perhaps TRBD1 (6 bases). Germline V gives CDR1 ENHRY, CDR2 SYGVKD. The CDR3 contains 16 residues. The DNA of the CDR3 is TGTGCCAGCAGTTACTTAGTCGGACAGCAGAACACTGAAGCTTTCTTT. It encodes CASSYLVGQQNTEAFF.

Ten or more counts support this clonotype. This chain uses TRBV20-1 with TRBJ2-3; 13 nucleotides match TRBD2. The junction had 6 bases not matched to a gene; V was cut back by 0 bases and J by 6 bases. CDR1 and CDR2 (germline): DFQATT, SNEGSKA (reference sequence). This CDR3 spans 16 amino acids. CDR3 coding DNA: TGCAGTGCTAGAGATGCGACTAGCGGGAGGATGGATACGCAGTATTTT. This codes for CSARDATSGRMDTQYF.